This T cell receptor (beta chain) was recovered during a study of cytomegalovirus exposure and HLA in healthy donors. The overall study: The same platform was used for the 110 or so validation repertoires and the approximately 670 first-cohort repertoires, a later analysis reported.

V lost 1 base and J lost 6, with 4 bases in between. The CDR3 length is 12 residues. Per germline, CDR1 SEHNR and CDR2 FQNEAQ (reference sequence). TCRdb's copy holds only in-frame clones and misses some; the assay was immunoSEQ multiplex PCR. The sample yields around 49,000 clones, roughly nine tenths seen once. The specimen sequenced was PBMCs. The sequence came from a man aged 18 to 30 in good health and CMV-seronegative. The rearrangement uses TRBV7-9 and TRBJ2-1; D gene unclear. CDR3 residues: CASSLGANEQFF. CDR3 DNA sequence: TGTGCCAGCAGCTTAGGGGCCAATGAGCAGTTCTTC.